Presented here are 11 T cell receptor beta chains from one specimen sequenced in a study of blood T cell repertoires in COVID-19. Libraries were prepared by immunoSEQ multiplex PCR; TCRdb keeps only in-frame clonotypes and omits some of them. The sample carries about 88,000 clones, 87% recorded once. The sequencing sample was made of peripheral blood. Source of these receptors: a male donor with acute or convalescent COVID-19.

The V and J genes are TRBV27 and TRBJ2-1; TRBD2 might be the D (7 bases). The germline CDR1 and CDR2 sequences are MNHEY and SMNVEV (reference sequence). Trimming left V 5 bases short and J 4 bases short, with 18 bases between. This CDR3 is built from 16 residues. CDR3 residues: CASSPPTGGGYNEQFF. CDR3 nucleotide sequence: TGTGCCAGCAGTCCCCCAACGGGGGGCGGGTACAATGAGCAGTTCTTC.

This rearrangement joins TRBV2 to TRBJ1-1, with D tentatively TRBD1 (6 bases). Germline CDR1 is SNHLY and CDR2 is FYNNEI. Trimming pared 3 bases from V and 5 bases from J, leaving 13 bases between. The CDR3 is made up of 14 amino acids. As DNA, the CDR3 is TGTGCCAGCAGTGAGGGAAGGGGGGGGACTGAAGCTTTCTTT. As protein: CASSEGRGGTEAFF.

The V and J genes are TRBV18 and TRBJ1-6; 12 positions agree with TRBD1. The CDR3 has 16 residues. Unmatched junction bases numbered 5, after V lost 3 bases and J lost 8 bases. Germline V CDR1 and CDR2: KGHSH, LQKENI. CDR3 amino acids: CASSPGTGGMDSPLHF. DNA of the CDR3: TGTGCCAGCTCACCTGGGACAGGGGGCATGGATTCACCCCTCCACTTT. Complete variable domain (other parts from reference TRBV18 and TRBJ1-6): NAGVMQNPRHLVRRRGQEARLRCSPMKGHSHVYWYRQLPEEGLKFMVYLQKENIIDESGMPKERFSAEFPKEGPSILRIQQVVRGDSAAYFCASSPGTGGMDSPLHFGNGTRLTVT.

The chain has TRBV7-2 and TRBJ2-2; 8 nucleotides align to TRBD2. V was pared by 6 bases and J by 8 bases, with 8 bases of the junction left unmatched. CDR3 length equals 14 residues. Germline loops: CDR1 SGHTA, CDR2 FQGNSA. CDR3 residues: CASSRVAGGGELFF. The CDR3 nucleotides read TGTGCCAGCAGTCGCGTCGCGGGGGGTGGGGAGCTGTTTTTT.

This clone was observed once. The CDR3 DNA follows: TGTGCCAGCAGCGGGGGACGAGGGACAGGGGTCTACGAGCAGTACTTC. Translation: CASSGGRGTGVYEQYF. The chain links TRBV7-6 to TRBJ2-7, with TRBD1 matching 10 bases. The germline CDR1 and CDR2 sequences are SGHVS and FNYEAQ. The CDR3 covers 16 residues. J was trimmed by 3 bases and V by 5 bases; bases with no gene match: 10.

The DNA for the CDR3 is TGTGCCAGCAGTTTCAGCGGCAGCTTAGATACGCAGTATTTT. Translating it yields CASSFSGSLDTQYF. This chain uses TRBV7-9 with TRBJ2-3, with D possibly being TRBD2 (5 bases). The germline CDR1 and CDR2 sequences are SEHNR and FQNEAQ (reference sequence). V lost 6 bases and J 5 bases, leaving 15 bases between the germline ends. This CDR3 contains 14 residues.

The chain joins TRBV18 to TRBJ1-4, with 9 nucleotides matching TRBD1. Germline V gene sequence: CDR1 KGHSH, CDR2 LQKENI. V was clipped by 5 bases and J by 7 bases; unmatched bases: 5. This CDR3 spans 14 amino acids. DNA of the CDR3: TGTGCCAGCTCATCGGGACAGGGAACTGAAAAACTGTTTTTT. This encodes CASSSGQGTEKLFF.

The chain links TRBV9 to TRBJ1-2, with D tentatively TRBD1 (6 bases). Germline V gene data show CDR1 as SGDLS and CDR2 as YYNGEE. The CDR3 covers 15 residues. Trimming left V 5 bases short and J 8 bases short, with 22 bases between. Here the CDR3 DNA reads TGTGCCAGCAGTCCCCGACAGGTCAGGCTGGAAGGCTACACCTTC. It yields the protein CASSPRQVRLEGYTF. Supplemented by reference TRBV9 and TRBJ1-2, the full variable domain reads DSGVTQTPKHLITATGQRVTLRCSPRSGDLSVYWYQQSLDQGLQFLIQYYNGEERAKGNILERFSAQQFPDLHSELNLSSLELGDSALYFCASSPRQVRLEGYTFGSGTRLTVV.

CDR3: CASSLQSGEGYGYTF. The CDR3 coding sequence is TGTGCCAGCAGCTTACAGTCGGGGGAGGGCTATGGCTACACCTTC. This sequence joins TRBV5-4 and TRBJ1-2, with D possibly matching TRBD1 (5 bases). The CDR3 totals 15 residues. Trimming removed 2 bases from V and 4 bases from J, with 15 bases in between. Germline V gene lookup returns CDR1 SGHNT and CDR2 YYREEE (reference sequence).

This clone was seen a few times. This chain uses TRBV19 with TRBJ1-5, with D possibly being TRBD1 (6 bases). Germline V gene lookup returns CDR1 LNHDA and CDR2 SQIVND (reference sequence). V was clipped by 6 bases and J by 4 bases, with 13 bases between them. The CDR3 length is 14 residues. The CDR3 loop is CASRRQVSNQPQHF. The CDR3 region has the DNA TGTGCCAGTAGACGACAGGTATCAAATCAGCCCCAGCATTTT.

The chain combines TRBV29-1 with TRBJ2-7, with D hard to call. Germline-derived CDR1 and CDR2 are SQVTM and ANQGSEA. V lost 4 bases and J lost 5, with 9 bases in between. The CDR3 is made up of 11 amino acids. CDR3 coding DNA: TGCAGCGTTGCAAACTCGGACGAGCAGTACTTC. Its translation: CSVANSDEQYF.